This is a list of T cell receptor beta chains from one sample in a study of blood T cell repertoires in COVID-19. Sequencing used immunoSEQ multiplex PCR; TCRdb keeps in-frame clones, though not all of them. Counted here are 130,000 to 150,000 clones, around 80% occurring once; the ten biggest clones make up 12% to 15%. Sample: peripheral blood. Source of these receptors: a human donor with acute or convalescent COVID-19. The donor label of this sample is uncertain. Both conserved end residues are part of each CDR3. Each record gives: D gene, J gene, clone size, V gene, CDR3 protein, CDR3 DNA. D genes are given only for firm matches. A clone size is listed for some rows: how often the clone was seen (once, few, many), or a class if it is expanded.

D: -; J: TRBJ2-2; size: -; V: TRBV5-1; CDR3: CASSLFPGMNTGELFF; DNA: TGCGCCAGCAGCTTGTTCCCGGGTATGAACACCGGGGAGCTGTTTTTT
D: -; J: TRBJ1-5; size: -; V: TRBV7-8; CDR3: CASSYKGGGNLGAQHF; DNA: TGTGCCAGCAGCTACAAGGGAGGGGGTAACTTGGGAGCCCAGCATTTT
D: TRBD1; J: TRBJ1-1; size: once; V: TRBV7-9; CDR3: CASSPRQGASTEAFF; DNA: TGTGCCAGCAGCCCGAGACAGGGGGCGAGTACTGAAGCTTTCTTT
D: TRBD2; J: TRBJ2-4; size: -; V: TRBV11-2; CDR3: CASSPLAGGGSKNIQYF; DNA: TGTGCCAGCAGCCCTCTAGCGGGGGGCGGGTCCAAAAACATTCAGTACTTC
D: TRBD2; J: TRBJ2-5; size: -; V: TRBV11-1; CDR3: CASSRRTSGAKETQYF; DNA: TGTGCCAGCAGCCGACGGACTAGCGGGGCGAAAGAGACCCAGTACTTC
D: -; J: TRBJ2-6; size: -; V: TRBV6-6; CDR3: CASQTHSGWGANVLTF; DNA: TGTGCCAGCCAAACCCACTCGGGGTGGGGGGCCAACGTCCTGACTTTC
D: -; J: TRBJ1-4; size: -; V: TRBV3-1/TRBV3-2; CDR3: CASSQGYTGREANEKLFF; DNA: TGTGCCAGCAGCCAAGGTTATACAGGGAGAGAGGCTAATGAAAAACTGTTTTTT
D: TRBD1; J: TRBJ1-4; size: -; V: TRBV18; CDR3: CASSPGQGASEKLFF; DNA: TGTGCCAGCTCACCAGGACAGGGGGCTAGTGAAAAACTGTTTTTT
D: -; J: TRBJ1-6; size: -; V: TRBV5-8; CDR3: CASSLEQGRTLHF; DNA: TGTGCCAGCAGCTTGGAGCAGGGTAGGACCCTCCACTTT
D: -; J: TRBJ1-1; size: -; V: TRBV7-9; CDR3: CASSPSAFF; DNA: TGTGCCAGCAGCCCATCAGCTTTCTTT
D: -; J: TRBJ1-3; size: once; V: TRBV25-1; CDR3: CASISGGSGNTIYF; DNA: TGTGCCAGCATTAGCGGGGGCTCTGGAAACACCATATATTTT
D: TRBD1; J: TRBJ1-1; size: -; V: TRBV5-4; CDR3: CASSSRDRGLMRGTEAFF; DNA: TGTGCCAGCAGCTCCCGGGACAGGGGCCTAATGAGGGGCACTGAAGCTTTCTTT
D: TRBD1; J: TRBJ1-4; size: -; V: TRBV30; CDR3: CAWSAQGAREKLFF; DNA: TGTGCCTGGAGTGCTCAGGGGGCGAGAGAAAAACTGTTTTTT
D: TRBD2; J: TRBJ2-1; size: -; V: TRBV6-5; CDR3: CASSRQPGLALEQFF; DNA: TGTGCCAGCAGTCGACAACCGGGACTAGCGCTTGAGCAGTTCTTC
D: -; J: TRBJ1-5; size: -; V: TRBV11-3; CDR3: CASSYDRNSNQPQHF; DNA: TGTGCCAGCAGCTACGACAGAAATAGCAATCAGCCCCAGCATTTT
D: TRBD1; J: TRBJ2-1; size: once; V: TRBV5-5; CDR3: CASSLQFGTVHEQFF; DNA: TGTGCCAGCAGCTTACAGTTCGGGACAGTCCATGAGCAGTTCTTC
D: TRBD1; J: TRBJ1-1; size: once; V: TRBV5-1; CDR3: CASSLVGDRNTEAFF; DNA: TGCGCCAGCAGCTTGGTAGGGGACAGGAACACTGAAGCTTTCTTT
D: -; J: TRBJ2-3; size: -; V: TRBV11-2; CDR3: CASSRKTITTDTQYF; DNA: TGTGCCAGCAGCCGTAAAACTATCACCACAGATACGCAGTATTTT
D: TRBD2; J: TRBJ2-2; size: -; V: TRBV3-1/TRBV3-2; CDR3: CASSPLPRLAGATGELFF; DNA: TGTGCCAGCAGCCCCCTTCCTCGACTAGCGGGGGCCACCGGGGAGCTGTTTTTT
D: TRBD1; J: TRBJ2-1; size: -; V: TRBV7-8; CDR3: CASSVGQVAYNEQFF; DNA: TGTGCCAGCAGCGTAGGACAGGTGGCCTACAATGAGCAGTTCTTC
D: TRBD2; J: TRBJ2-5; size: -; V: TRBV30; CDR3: CAWMSRGDIQETQYF; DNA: TGTGCCTGGATGTCTCGGGGGGATATACAAGAGACCCAGTACTTC
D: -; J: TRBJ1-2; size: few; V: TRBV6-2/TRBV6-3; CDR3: CASSYTPTGYGYTF; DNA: TGTGCCAGCAGTTATACTCCAACAGGGTATGGCTACACCTTC
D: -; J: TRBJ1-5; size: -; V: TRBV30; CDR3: CAWSAPHARGYQHF; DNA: TGTGCCTGGAGTGCCCCACACGCCCGGGGGTACCAGCATTTT
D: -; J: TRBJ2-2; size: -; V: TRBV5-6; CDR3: CASSLRAGGYTGELFF; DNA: TGTGCCAGCAGCTTGAGGGCTGGGGGCTACACCGGGGAGCTGTTTTTT